Presented here are 12 T cell receptor beta chains from one specimen sequenced in a study of T cells after posttransplantation cyclophosphamide. Repertoires were generated with immunoSEQ multiplex PCR, while TCRdb's copy carries only in-frame clones and drops some. The repertoire has roughly 12,000 clones, none seen only once; the ten largest take about 27%. Cyclophosphamide on days +3 and +4 followed busulfan-fludarabine conditioning and a marrow graft. The sample was PBMCs, taken after allogeneic stem cell transplant with posttransplant cyclophosphamide. Every receptor here comes from a female patient in her 40s who received an allogeneic stem cell transplant from a related donor, was CMV-positive, and had acute GVHD only. A subset of T cells may come from the graft donor.

This rearrangement joins TRBV4-1 to TRBJ1-1; tentatively, D is TRBD1 (6 bases). Germline CDR1 reads MGHRA; CDR2 reads YSYEKL. With 6 bases removed from V and 5 bases from J, the gap between germline ends came to 22 bases. This CDR3 has 16 residues. DNA for the CDR3: TGCGCCAGCAGTCATGAGGGACATTCACGTGGAACTGAAGCTTTCTTT. Its translation: CASSHEGHSRGTEAFF.

This clone appeared a few times. An end of the junction differs from the germline gene, which may be a read error. Other DNA sequences in the same sample also yield this CDR3. The chain uses TRBV9 and TRBJ1-6; 9 bases map to TRBD1. The V gene's germline CDR1 is SGDLS and CDR2 YYNGEE. This CDR3 is built from 14 residues. CDR3 in DNA: TGCGCCAGCAGCGAGGGGACAGGGTACCCACCCCTCCACTTT. Its protein product is CASSEGTGYPPLHF.

V gene TRBV4-2 combines with J gene TRBJ2-3; TRBD2 aligns across 12 bases. V dropped 0 bases and J dropped 1; count of bases not matched to a gene: 11. The CDR3 consists of 20 residues. CDR1 and CDR2 from the germline V gene are LGHNA and YNFKEQ. For the CDR3, the DNA is TGTGCCAGCAGCCAAGAACTGCTAGCGGGAGGGCCAGAGGGCACAGATACGCAGTATTTT. It is translated as CASSQELLAGGPEGTDTQYF.

This clone was recorded many times. The chain combines TRBV6-5 with TRBJ2-2, with 8 bases aligning to TRBD1. CDR1 and CDR2 from the germline V gene are MNHEY and SVGAGI. The CDR3 length is 14 residues. After removal of 2 bases from V and 5 bases from J, the junction contained 1 base not matched to a gene. The CDR3 protein is CASSYTGGTGELFF. In DNA form, the CDR3 reads TGTGCCAGCAGTTACACAGGGGGAACCGGGGAGCTGTTTTTT.

This clone was detected ten times or more. The chain is built from TRBV18 and TRBJ1-4, with 7 bases matching TRBD1. Germline assignment: CDR1 KGHSH and CDR2 LQKENI. The J segment lost 2 bases and the V segment lost 3 bases, leaving 3 bases of the junction unmatched. CDR3 size: 15 residues. The CDR3 region has the DNA TGTGCCAGCTCACCCGAACAGGGGACTAATGAAAAACTGTTTTTT. Its protein product is CASSPEQGTNEKLFF. The whole variable domain, filled in from reference TRBV18 and TRBJ1-4, reads NAGVMQNPRHLVRRRGQEARLRCSPMKGHSHVYWYRQLPEEGLKFMVYLQKENIIDESGMPKERFSAEFPKEGPSILRIQQVVRGDSAAYFCASSPEQGTNEKLFFGSGTQLSVL.

This clone came up many times. This chain links TRBV5-4 with TRBJ2-7, with a tentative D call TRBD2 (6 bases). The CDR3 consists of 15 residues. Looked up from germline, CDR1 is SGHNT and CDR2 is YYREEE (reference sequence). Trimming left V 4 bases short and J 7 bases short, with 21 bases between. In DNA, the CDR3 is TGTGCCAGCAGCCCGGAGGGGCGGGTTTTGGGGGAGCAGTACGTC. It yields the protein CASSPEGRVLGEQYV.

This clone was detected ten times or more. This rearrangement joins TRBV9 to TRBJ2-3, with a weak D call TRBD2 (6 bases). There are 15 residues in the CDR3. The germline gives CDR1 SGDLS, CDR2 YYNGEE. V lost 4 bases to trimming and J lost 3 bases, with 15 bases between them. This CDR3 reads CASSTPGVGTDTQYF. The CDR3 region has the DNA TGTGCCAGCAGCACCCCGGGGGTGGGTACAGATACGCAGTATTTT.

In its sample, this clone was seen many times. The V call is TRBV9, the J call TRBJ2-1; the D gene is possibly TRBD2 (7 bases). Germline loops: CDR1 SGDLS, CDR2 YYNGEE. CDR3 length: 15 residues. Trimming left V 0 bases short and J 4 bases short, with 11 bases between. The CDR3 nucleotides read TGTGCCAGCAGCGTAGAAGCGGGACAATACAATGAGCAGTTCTTC. Protein product: CASSVEAGQYNEQFF.

There are many counts of this clone. The chain links TRBV13 to TRBJ2-4, with TRBD2 matching over 12 bases. CDR1 and CDR2 (germline): PRHDT, FYEKMQ (reference sequence). V shed 5 bases, J shed 3 bases, and the junction held 5 bases outside the gene matches. CDR3 length equals 16 residues. The CDR3 region has the DNA TGTGCCAGCAGCCTAGCGGGAGGGCCGGTCAAAAACATTCAGTACTTC. It yields the protein CASSLAGGPVKNIQYF.

This clone was seen at least ten times. The genes are TRBV9 and TRBJ2-2; D is perhaps TRBD2 (5 bases). Between the trimmed V and J ends, which lost 6 bases and 5 bases, there was a span of 17 bases. The CDR3 length is 15 residues. In germline, CDR1 is SGDLS, CDR2 YYNGEE. Here the CDR3 reads CASTLWELDTGELFF. The CDR3 DNA sequence: TGTGCCAGCACCCTTTGGGAGCTCGATACCGGGGAGCTGTTTTTT.

This clone was detected a few times. The CDR3 loop is CATSRGDSINTGELFF. The CDR3 region has the DNA TGTGCCACCAGCAGAGGGGACAGCATAAACACCGGGGAGCTGTTTTTT. This chain connects TRBV15 to TRBJ2-2; TRBD1 agrees at 7 bases. The V gene's germline CDR1 is LNHNV and CDR2 YYDKDF (reference sequence). J was trimmed by 2 bases and V by 1 base; bases with no gene match: 4. The CDR3 is 16 residues long.

This clone was observed a few times. The chain joins TRBV15 to TRBJ1-1, with a possible D match to TRBD1 (6 bases). The germline CDR1 and CDR2 sequences are LNHNV and YYDKDF (reference sequence). This CDR3 is built from 16 residues. Deletions cut 1 base from V and 4 bases from J, with 16 bases between. CDR3 bases: TGTGCCACCAGCAGAGGATGGGGACATTGGTCCACTGAAGCTTTCTTT. Translated: CATSRGWGHWSTEAFF.